The present entry profiles one T cell receptor (beta chain) with its context. Data came from immunoSEQ multiplex PCR; TCRdb stores just in-frame clones and leaves some out. The table has roughly 100,000 clones, 91% seen once. The data originate from a study of T cell changes during pregnancy in multiple sclerosis. J was trimmed by 0 bases and V by 2 bases; bases with no gene match: 7. The CDR3 length is 17 residues. Germline V gives CDR1 MNHNS, CDR2 SASEGT. This chain links TRBV6-1 with TRBJ2-3; 8 bases match TRBD1. The specimen was peripheral blood, collected after pregnancy. The TCR comes from a female donor in good health, enrolled as a control in a pregnancy study. CDR3 loop: CASSERAGGPSTDTQYF. The CDR3 bases are TGTGCCAGCAGTGAAAGGGCAGGGGGCCCTAGCACAGATACGCAGTATTTT.